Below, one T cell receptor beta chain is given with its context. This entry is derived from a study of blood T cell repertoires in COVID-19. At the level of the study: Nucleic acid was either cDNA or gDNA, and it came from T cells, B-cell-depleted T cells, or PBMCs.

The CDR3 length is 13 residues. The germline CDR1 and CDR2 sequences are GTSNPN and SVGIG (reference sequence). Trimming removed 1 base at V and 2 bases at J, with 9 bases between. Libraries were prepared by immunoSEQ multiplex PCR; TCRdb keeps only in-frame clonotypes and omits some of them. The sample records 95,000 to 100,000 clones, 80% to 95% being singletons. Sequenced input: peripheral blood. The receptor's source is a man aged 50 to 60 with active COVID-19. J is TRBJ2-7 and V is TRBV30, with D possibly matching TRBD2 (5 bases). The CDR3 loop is CAWSDGNTYEQYF. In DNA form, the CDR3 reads TGTGCCTGGAGTGACGGGAACACCTACGAGCAGTACTTC.